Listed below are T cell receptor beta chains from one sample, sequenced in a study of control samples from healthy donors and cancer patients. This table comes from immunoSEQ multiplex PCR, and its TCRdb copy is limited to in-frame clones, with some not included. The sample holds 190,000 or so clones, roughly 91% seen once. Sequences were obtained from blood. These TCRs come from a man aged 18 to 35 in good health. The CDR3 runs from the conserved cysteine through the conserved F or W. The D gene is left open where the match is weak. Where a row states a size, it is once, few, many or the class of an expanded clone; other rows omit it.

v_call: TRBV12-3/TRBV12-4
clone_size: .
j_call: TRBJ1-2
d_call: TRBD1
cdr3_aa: CASSWRQGYGYTF
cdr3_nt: TGTGCCAGCAGTTGGCGACAGGGCTATGGCTACACCTTC

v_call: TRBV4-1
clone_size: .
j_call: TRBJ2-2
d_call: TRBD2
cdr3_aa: CASSSRVLGGGGGTGELFF
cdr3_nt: TGCGCCAGCAGCTCTCGAGTCCTTGGAGGCGGGGGGGGGACCGGGGAGCTGTTTTTT

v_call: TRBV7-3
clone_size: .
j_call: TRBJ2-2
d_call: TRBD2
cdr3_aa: CASSLGTRVGGELFF
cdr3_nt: TGTGCCAGCAGCTTGGGGACTAGGGTAGGCGGGGAGCTGTTTTTT

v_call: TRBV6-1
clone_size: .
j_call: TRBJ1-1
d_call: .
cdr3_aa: CASSERQGNTEAFF
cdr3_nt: TGTGCCAGCAGTGAACGTCAGGGGAACACTGAAGCTTTCTTT

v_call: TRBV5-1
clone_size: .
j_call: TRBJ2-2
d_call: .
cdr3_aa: CASSKIEGTGELFF
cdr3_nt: TGCGCCAGCAGCAAGATCGAGGGGACCGGGGAGCTGTTTTTT

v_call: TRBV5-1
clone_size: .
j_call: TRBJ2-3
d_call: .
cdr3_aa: CASSLGLGGLTDTQYF
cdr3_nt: TGCGCCAGCAGCTTGGGATTGGGGGGGCTCACAGATACGCAGTATTTT

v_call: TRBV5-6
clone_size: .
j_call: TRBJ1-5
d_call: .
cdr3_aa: CASSLAVGAGDQPQHF
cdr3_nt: TGTGCCAGCAGCTTGGCCGTGGGGGCGGGGGATCAGCCCCAGCATTTT

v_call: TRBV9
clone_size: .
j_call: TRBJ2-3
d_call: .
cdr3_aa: CASKGDITDTQYF
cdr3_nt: TGTGCCAGCAAGGGAGACATCACAGATACGCAGTATTTT

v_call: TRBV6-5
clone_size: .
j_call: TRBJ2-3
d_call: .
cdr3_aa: CATGREAADTQYF
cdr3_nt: TGTGCCACCGGGAGAGAAGCAGCGGATACGCAGTATTTT

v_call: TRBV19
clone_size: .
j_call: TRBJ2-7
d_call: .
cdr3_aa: CASSIRAVRTYEQYF
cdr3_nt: TGTGCCAGTAGTATTCGGGCAGTTAGAACCTACGAGCAGTACTTC

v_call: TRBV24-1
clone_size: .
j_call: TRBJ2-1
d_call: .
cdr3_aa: CATSDPGGSSYNEQFF
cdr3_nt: TGTGCCACCAGTGACCCTGGGGGAAGCTCCTACAATGAGCAGTTCTTC

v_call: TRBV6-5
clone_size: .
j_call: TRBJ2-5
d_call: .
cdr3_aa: CASSYLRGGQETQYF
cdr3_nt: TGTGCCAGCAGTTACTTGAGGGGGGGCCAGGAGACCCAGTACTTC

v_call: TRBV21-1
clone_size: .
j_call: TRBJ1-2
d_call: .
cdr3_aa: CASAPGRTPNYGYTF
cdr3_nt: TGTGCCAGCGCCCCCGGGCGGACCCCTAACTATGGCTACACCTTC

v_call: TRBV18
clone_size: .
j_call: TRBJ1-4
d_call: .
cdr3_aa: CASSPYSNEKLFF
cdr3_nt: TGTGCCAGCTCACCATACTCTAATGAAAAACTGTTTTTT

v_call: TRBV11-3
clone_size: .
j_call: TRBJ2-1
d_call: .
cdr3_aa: CASSLTLDEQFF
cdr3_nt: TGTGCCAGCAGCCTAACGTTGGATGAGCAGTTCTTC

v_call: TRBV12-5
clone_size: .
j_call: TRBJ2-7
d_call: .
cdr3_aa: CASGLAGTKSYEQYF
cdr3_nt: TGTGCTAGTGGTTTGGCCGGGACGAAGTCCTACGAGCAGTACTTC

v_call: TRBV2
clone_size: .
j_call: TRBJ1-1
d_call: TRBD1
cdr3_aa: CASSEWAQGGTEAFF
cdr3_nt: TGTGCCAGCAGTGAATGGGCGCAGGGGGGCACTGAAGCTTTCTTT

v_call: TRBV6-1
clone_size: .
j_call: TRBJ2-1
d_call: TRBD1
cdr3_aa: CASSEIGTGLHEQFF
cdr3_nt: TGTGCCAGCAGTGAAATCGGGACAGGGTTGCATGAGCAGTTCTTC

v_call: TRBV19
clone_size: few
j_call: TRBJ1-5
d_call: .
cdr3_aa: CASSGGYINQPQHF
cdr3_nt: TGTGCCAGTTCGGGGGGCTATATCAATCAGCCCCAGCATTTT

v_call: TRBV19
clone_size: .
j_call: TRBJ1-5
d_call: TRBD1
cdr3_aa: CASSIPGQAQPQHF
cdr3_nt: TGTGCCAGTAGTATTCCGGGACAGGCTCAGCCCCAGCATTTT

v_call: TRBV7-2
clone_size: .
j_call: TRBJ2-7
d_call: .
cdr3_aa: CASSFREGNEQYF
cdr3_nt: TGTGCCAGCAGCTTTCGAGAGGGCAATGAGCAGTACTTC

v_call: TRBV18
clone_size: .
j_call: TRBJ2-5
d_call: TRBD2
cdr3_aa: CASSPETSGETQYF
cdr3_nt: TGTGCCAGCTCACCAGAGACTAGCGGGGAGACCCAGTACTTC

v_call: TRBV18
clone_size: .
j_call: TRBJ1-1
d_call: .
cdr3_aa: CASSLSGLQNTEAFF
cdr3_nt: TGTGCCAGCTCACTTTCGGGACTGCAGAACACTGAAGCTTTCTTT

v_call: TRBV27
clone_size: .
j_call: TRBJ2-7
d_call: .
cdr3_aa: CASSFVKQTSYEQYF
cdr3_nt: TGTGCCAGCAGTTTCGTTAAGCAGACAAGCTACGAGCAGTACTTC

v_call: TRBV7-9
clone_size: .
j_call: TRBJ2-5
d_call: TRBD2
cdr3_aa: CASSLGGGQETQYF
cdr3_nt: TGTGCCAGCAGCTTAGGGGGGGGTCAAGAGACCCAGTACTTC

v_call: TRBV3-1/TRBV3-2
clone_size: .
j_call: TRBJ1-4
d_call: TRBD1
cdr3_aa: CASSQDLGTENEKLFF
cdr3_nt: TGTGCCAGCAGCCAAGATCTGGGGACAGAGAATGAAAAACTGTTTTTT

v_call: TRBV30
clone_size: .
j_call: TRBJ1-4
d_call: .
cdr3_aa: CAWSAMGQFEEKLFF
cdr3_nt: TGTGCCTGGAGTGCCATGGGACAATTCGAAGAAAAACTGTTTTTT

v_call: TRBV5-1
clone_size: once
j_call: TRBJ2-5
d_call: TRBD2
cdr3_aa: CASSYTGGAGETQYF
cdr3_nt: TGCGCCAGCAGCTATACCGGGGGGGCCGGGGAGACCCAGTACTTC

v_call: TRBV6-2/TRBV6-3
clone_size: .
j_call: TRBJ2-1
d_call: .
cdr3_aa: CASSYTGPGAPWYNEQFF
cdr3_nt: TGTGCCAGCAGTTACACGGGGCCGGGGGCACCCTGGTACAATGAGCAGTTCTTC

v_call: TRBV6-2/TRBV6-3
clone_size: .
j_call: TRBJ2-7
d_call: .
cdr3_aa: CASSQPSGSYEQYF
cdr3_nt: TGTGCCAGCAGTCAGCCTTCGGGGTCCTACGAGCAGTACTTC

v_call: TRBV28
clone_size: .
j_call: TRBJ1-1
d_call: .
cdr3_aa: CASSLPVGGMNTEAFF
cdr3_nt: TGTGCCAGCAGTTTACCGGTAGGAGGCATGAACACTGAAGCTTTCTTT

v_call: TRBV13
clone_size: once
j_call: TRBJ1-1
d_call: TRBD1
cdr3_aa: CASSPQGGSAEAFF
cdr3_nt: TGTGCCAGCAGCCCCCAGGGGGGTTCAGCTGAAGCTTTCTTT

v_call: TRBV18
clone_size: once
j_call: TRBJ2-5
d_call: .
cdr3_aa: CASSSRELQETQYF
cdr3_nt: TGTGCCAGCTCATCACGGGAGTTACAAGAGACCCAGTACTTC

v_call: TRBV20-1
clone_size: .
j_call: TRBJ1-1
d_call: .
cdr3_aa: CSAPGAGEAFF
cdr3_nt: TGCAGTGCCCCAGGTGCAGGGGAAGCTTTCTTT

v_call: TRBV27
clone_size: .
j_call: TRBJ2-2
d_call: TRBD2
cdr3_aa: CASSKTGLPTVPGELFF
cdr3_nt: TGTGCCAGCAGTAAAACGGGACTACCCACAGTCCCCGGGGAGCTGTTTTTT

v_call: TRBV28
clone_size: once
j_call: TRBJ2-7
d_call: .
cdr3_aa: CASSLHGGYSEQYF
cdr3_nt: TGTGCCAGCAGCCTACACGGGGGTTATAGCGAGCAGTACTTC

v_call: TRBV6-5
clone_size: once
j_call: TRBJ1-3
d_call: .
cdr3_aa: CASSWAGGAGGNTIYF
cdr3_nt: TGTGCCAGCAGTTGGGCTGGAGGCGCAGGTGGAAACACCATATATTTT

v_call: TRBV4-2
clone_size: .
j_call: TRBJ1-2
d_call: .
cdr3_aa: CASSQVGGGLANYGYTF
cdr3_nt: TGTGCCAGCAGCCAAGTCGGGGGGGGATTAGCTAACTATGGCTACACCTTC

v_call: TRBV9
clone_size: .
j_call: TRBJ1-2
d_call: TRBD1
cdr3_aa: CASSVEGAYGYTF
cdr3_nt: TGTGCCAGCAGCGTAGAGGGGGCCTATGGCTACACCTTC

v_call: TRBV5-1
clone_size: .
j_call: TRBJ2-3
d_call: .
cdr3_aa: CASSLGWDTQYF
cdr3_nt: TGCGCCAGCAGCTTGGGGTGGGATACGCAGTATTTT

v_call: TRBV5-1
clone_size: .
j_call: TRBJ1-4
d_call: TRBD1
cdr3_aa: CASSLGQGNEKLFF
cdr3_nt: TGCGCCAGCAGCTTGGGACAGGGGAATGAAAAACTGTTTTTT

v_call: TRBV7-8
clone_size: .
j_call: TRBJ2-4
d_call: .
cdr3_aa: CASSQPGTLAKNIQYF
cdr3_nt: TGTGCCAGCAGCCAACCCGGGACTTTAGCCAAAAACATTCAGTACTTC

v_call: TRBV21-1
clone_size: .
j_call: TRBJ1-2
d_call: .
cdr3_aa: CASSLLLRGHLDYGYTF
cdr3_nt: TGTGCCAGCAGCCTACTGCTGAGGGGACACCTGGACTATGGCTACACCTTC

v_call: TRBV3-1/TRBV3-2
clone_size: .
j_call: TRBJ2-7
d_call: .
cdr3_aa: CASSGGDNEQYF
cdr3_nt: TGTGCCAGCAGCGGGGGGGACAACGAGCAGTACTTC